Below, one T cell receptor (beta chain) is given with its context. There is no known antigen for this receptor. There are no base qualities to consult, and no much larger clone falls within one base. CD8 naive samples consisted of CD45RO-negative cells that were positively selected for CCR7, yielding a CD45RA+CCR7+ population without TemRA cells. The donors were healthy, HIV-negative adults who had no recently reported acute infections or vaccinations. All donors were Caucasian adults living in Nashville, Tennessee, USA. After blood collection by leukapheresis, PBMCs were isolated using Ficoll-Histopaque density gradient centrifugation and then cryopreserved in the vapor phase of liquid nitrogen. Purity and quantity of every magnetically sorted T cell population were checked by analytical flow cytometry. Each sorted fraction had its genomic DNA isolated and then quantified by UV absorbance on a Nanodrop 2000c.

The sample comes from a study of shared clonotypes between healthy human individuals (dated by TCRdb to between 2020 and 2021). Regarding the research as a whole: A few men and two women, aged 18 to 49 years, made up the cohort. For each donor, CD4 naive and CD4 memory were each run on three plates, CD8 naive on two plates, and CD8 memory on one plate. To estimate repertoire size and how much clonotypes are shared between individuals, the study performed deep sequencing of blood TCR repertoires from a few healthy adults. Libraries were prepared and TCR repertoires were sequenced by different laboratories using diverse techniques, in order to increase sequencing depth and limit assay-specific biases. Leukapheresis yielded between about 0.94 and 9.5 billion PBMCs per donor.

Reading from cysteine to phenylalanine, the CDR3 counts 16 amino acids. The kept DNA is CDR3 alone, 48 bases in frame from the first base. Compared with germline, V lacks 0 bases and J lacks 8 bases; bases without a gene match: 8. The germline V gene (reference sequence) yields MNHEY for CDR1 and SMNVEV for CDR2. Using the deep immunoSEQ assay, TCR CDR3 regions were amplified from genomic DNA by multiplex PCR. For each cell subset, the extracted genomic DNA was distributed evenly across all wells of several immunoSEQ 96-well plates, and each plate served as one replicate. For sorted subsets, roughly 0.2 ug genomic DNA, equal to tens of thousands of T cell genomes, was loaded into each replicate PCR. Purified libraries were measured with a Qubit 3.0 fluorometer, size-checked on a Bioanalyzer 2100, and measured again with the KAPA Library Quantification kit. Each immunoSEQ 96-well plate was sequenced on its own single-read 150-cycle Illumina NextSeq 550 flow cell. Under the source paper's analysis protocol: Because the immunoSEQ output held only junctional sequences and lacked quality scores, the filtering could not match the filtering applied to full-length reads. To assign V/J genes and CDR3, sequences were annotated against IMGT germline references using PyIR, a Python wrapper for IgBLAST v1.9. Reads with weak V/J assignments (E-value above 1e-6), missing CDR3, stop codons, out-of-frame junctions, or ambiguous translated residues were removed. A V3J clonotype was defined by an identical inferred V gene, J gene, and CDR3 amino acid sequence. To compute the percentage overlap between repertoires, the number of shared unique clonotypes was divided by the size of the smaller repertoire. Three approaches were used to assess repertoire richness: RTK rarefaction, the Chao1 estimator, and Recon v2.1 estimates of unobserved clonotypes. Generation probabilities were computed with OLGA for all TCRbeta clonotypes obtained by the gDNA method from several donors. Imported from immuneACCESS, the table was reduced by TCRdb to in-frame sequences with V and J called. These copies leave out some clones; in studies compared against another copy, an unresolved V gene accounts for under half, and the cause of the remainder is not known. That table furnishes V, J and clone size, whereas the DNA furnished D and trimming. For this sample there are some 630,000 clones; approximately 96% appear just once. 0.11% of the sample goes to the ten largest clones.

The paper's findings and limits, for the study overall: Sampling was restricted to blood, and TCR repertoires in tissue are likely to differ from TCR repertoires in blood. Because the study included a small number of donors, the genetic and exposure-history diversity represented was limited. Estimated clonotype richness was generally larger for naive than for memory subsets. Even with the large sequencing depth, rarefaction of the sorted-subset datasets indicated that sequencing was incomplete. Pairwise subsampling indicated that sequencing depth was expected to affect the degree of clonotype sharing among donors. When four donors were compared, the shared fraction of clonotypes was about 5% for naive CD4, about 4% for naive CD8, roughly 2.3% for memory CD4, and around 0.4% for memory CD8. Higher generation probabilities were observed for clonotypes shared by all four sorted-subset donors than for non-shared clonotypes.

This receptor was obtained from a woman in her thirties in good health. The source material was naive CD8+ T cells sorted from blood. The cell subset or site label here, explained by the study, means: CD45RA+CCR7+. The rearrangement combines TRBV27 with TRBJ2-1, with 9 junctional bases fitting TRBD2. The CDR3 protein: CASSLSFRTSVYEQFF. The DNA sequence follows: TGTGCCAGCAGTTTATCGTTCCGGACTAGCGTTTATGAGCAGTTCTTC.